A selection of T cell receptor beta chains follows, all from one sample in a study of monozygotic twins with inflammatory bowel disease. TCRdb processed the 5' RACE reads again and assigns one entry to each CDR3 protein, with no DNA. This sample's clone table lists about 93,000 distinct CDR3 sequences. Sequenced: blood. These receptors all come from a human donor with ulcerative colitis or Crohn's disease, or a healthy co-twin of an affected twin (not recorded which). Each CDR3 is given with its conserved first and last residue.

TRBV29-1	TRBJ2-5	CSVSKMGVGETQYF
TRBV6-1	TRBJ1-6	CASSNWHSPLHF
TRBV12-3/TRBV12-4	TRBJ1-4	CASSSYRDRGEKLFF
TRBV2	TRBJ1-3	CASSEPISGNTIYF
TRBV7-2	TRBJ2-7	CASSLPDYEQYF
TRBV3-1	TRBJ1-5	CASSQGLLGNQPQHF
TRBV10-3	TRBJ1-5	CAISATGNQPQHF
TRBV5-1	TRBJ1-1	CASSLYTGARNTEAFF
TRBV13	TRBJ2-1	CASSSRGDEQFF
TRBV20-1	TRBJ2-6	CSAPPPGGAIMTFSGANVLTF
TRBV5-4	TRBJ2-2	CASSFGQGESTGELFF
TRBV19	TRBJ1-1	CASSPPRRGLNTEAFF
TRBV7-9	TRBJ2-2	CASSSTLPGELFF
TRBV7-9	TRBJ2-6	CASSLSEAGANVLTF
TRBV20-1	TRBJ2-1	CSAPRTVQGEYNEQFF
TRBV20-1	TRBJ2-7	CSARSGQTYEQYF
TRBV5-1	TRBJ2-7	CASSATGLRTYEQYF
TRBV5-1	TRBJ1-1	CASSRDRPNTEAFF
TRBV4-1	TRBJ2-7	CASSHYGSAYEQYF
TRBV20-1	TRBJ2-6	CSASHRASGANVLTF
TRBV11-3	TRBJ2-3	CASSLGQGMTDTQYF
TRBV11-1	TRBJ2-1	CASRGTDGRDSNRDNEQFF
TRBV5-1	TRBJ1-5	CASSLGPTGVNQPQHF
TRBV15	TRBJ1-1	CATSREQMNTEAFF
TRBV18	TRBJ1-2	CASSPPSGWAYGYTF
TRBV20-1	TRBJ2-1	CSASGPRGYNEQFF
TRBV25-1	TRBJ1-4	CASNPGTGDGKLFF
TRBV12-3/TRBV12-4	TRBJ1-5	CASSLSAGFQPQHF
TRBV24-1	TRBJ2-2	CATSDPNTGELFF
TRBV3-1	TRBJ2-6	CASSRLKLAAGANVLTF
TRBV12-3/TRBV12-4	TRBJ2-7	CASSLGGTIYEQYF
TRBV5-1	TRBJ2-4	CASSPTADFKNIQYF
TRBV5-1	TRBJ2-5	CASSLEPHGQETQYF
TRBV27	TRBJ1-5	CASRPTGVQPQHF
TRBV10-2	TRBJ1-2	CASRAGWDRASANYGYTF
TRBV5-1	TRBJ2-7	CASNSKTGGAYEQYF
TRBV5-1	TRBJ1-1	CASSLMEDTEAFF
TRBV5-1	TRBJ2-2	CASSFRQASAGELFF
TRBV13	TRBJ1-4	CASSLRGLGNEKLFF
TRBV5-1	TRBJ2-1	CASSLEAGGHNEQFF
TRBV27	TRBJ1-4	CASSGTWNEKLFF
TRBV2	TRBJ2-3	CASSLRTGTDTQYF
TRBV29-1	TRBJ2-1	CSVEAGAFFNEQFF
TRBV5-1	TRBJ1-5	CASSLQGVGQPQHF
TRBV20-1	TRBJ1-2	CSARLSQSSYGYTF
TRBV4-2	TRBJ2-7	CASSQDTGGVLAGTYEQYF
TRBV18	TRBJ1-1	CASSRGPQRDTEAFF
TRBV5-8	TRBJ2-1	CASSFFSGLVYNEQFF
TRBV15	TRBJ2-2	CATSQIKQGTGELFF
TRBV12-3/TRBV12-4	TRBJ2-3	CASSLSTDTQYF